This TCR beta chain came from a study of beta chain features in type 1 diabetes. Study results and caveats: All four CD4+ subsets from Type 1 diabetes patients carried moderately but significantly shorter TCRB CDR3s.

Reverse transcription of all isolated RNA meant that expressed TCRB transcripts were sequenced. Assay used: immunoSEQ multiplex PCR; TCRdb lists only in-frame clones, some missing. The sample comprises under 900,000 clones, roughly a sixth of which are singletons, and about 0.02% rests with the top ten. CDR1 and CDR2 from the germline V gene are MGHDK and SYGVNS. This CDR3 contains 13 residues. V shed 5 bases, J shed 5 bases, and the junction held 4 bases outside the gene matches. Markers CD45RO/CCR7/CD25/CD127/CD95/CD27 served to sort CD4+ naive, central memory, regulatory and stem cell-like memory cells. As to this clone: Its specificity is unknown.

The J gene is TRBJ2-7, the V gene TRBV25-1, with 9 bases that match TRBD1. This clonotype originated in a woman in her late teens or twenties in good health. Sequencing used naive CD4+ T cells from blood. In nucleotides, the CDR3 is TGTGCCAGCAGTTCGGGACAGGGTAACGAGCAGTACTTC. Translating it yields CASSSGQGNEQYF.